This paragraph covers one TCR beta chain sequence. Its antigen remains unknown. Trimming cost V 1 base and J 2 bases, with 7 bases left between them. There are 13 residues in the CDR3. Germline CDR1 is SGHRS and CDR2 is YFSETQ. Clones were read by immunoSEQ multiplex PCR, and TCRdb kept only the in-frame ones, dropping some. The table records some 120,000 clones, about 86% of them present only once. The data derive from a study of PD-1 blockade in mismatch repair-deficient tumors. Study results and caveats: After pembrolizumab, tumor-resident clones rose rapidly, then generally contracted before radiologic responses.

TCRs were sequenced from a few patients responding to pembrolizumab. This receptor was identified in an adult with mismatch repair-deficient cancer. The sample consisted of peripheral blood, taken 44 weeks after starting pembrolizumab. The chain links TRBV5-1 to TRBJ2-7; possibly TRBD1 for D (6 bases). The CDR3 DNA is TGCGCCAGCAGCTTGCACAGGGCCTACGAGCAGTACTTC. The encoded protein is CASSLHRAYEQYF.